Below are 22 T cell receptor beta chains sequenced from a single sample in a study of blood T cell repertoires in COVID-19 (dated by TCRdb to the early 2020s). Libraries were made using the immunoSEQ multiplex PCR assay. What TCRdb holds here is the immuneACCESS table cut down to in-frame rearrangements. Part of the clones is not present; checked against another copy, under half of the missing clones reflect an unresolved V gene, and the others are unexplained. In this sample the table shows around 160,000 clones, approximately 86% of which occur a single time. The ten largest clones take up 2.5% to 3% of the sample. Sequences were obtained from peripheral blood. These TCRs come from a woman in her thirties or forties with active or convalescent COVID-19.

This sequence joins TRBV25-1 and TRBJ2-7, with D possibly TRBD1 on 6 matching bases. The V end lost 4 bases, the J end lost 6 bases, and 25 bases lay between the germline ends. Germline V lookup: CDR1 MGHDK, CDR2 SYGVNS. The CDR3 runs to 17 residues. In nucleotides, the CDR3 is TGTGCCAGCAGTGCCTTTTTACCGGGACATCGGTCTTTCGAGCAGTACTTC. Translation: CASSAFLPGHRSFEQYF.

This chain links TRBV5-1 with TRBJ1-3, with 10 bases fitting TRBD1. The J segment lost 0 bases and the V segment lost 3 bases, leaving 12 bases of the junction unmatched. This CDR3 spans 19 amino acids. CDR1 is SGHRS and CDR2 is YFSETQ in the germline V gene. CDR3 bases: TGCGCCAGCAGCTACGCGACAGGGGGCAATATTCGCTCTGGAAACACCATATATTTT. Translated: CASSYATGGNIRSGNTIYF.

A single count supports this clone. The chain has TRBV2 and TRBJ1-3; D gene unclear. In germline, CDR1 is SNHLY, CDR2 FYNNEI. This CDR3 spans 17 amino acids. Trimming stripped 7 bases from V and 0 bases from J, with 19 bases between. CDR3 sequence reads: CASTPEATRSSGNTIYF. The CDR3 nucleotides read TGTGCCAGCACACCCGAGGCCACCCGGAGCTCTGGAAACACCATATATTTT.

This chain connects TRBV6-1 to TRBJ2-5; 9 bases match TRBD1. The germline V gene has CDR1 MNHNS and CDR2 SASEGT. After removal of 2 bases from V and 0 bases from J, the junction contained 7 bases not matched to a gene. The CDR3 sequence is 17 residues long. The CDR3 DNA reads as TGTGCCAGCAGTGAAAATGGACAGGGGATATACCAAGAGACCCAGTACTTC. The encoded protein is CASSENGQGIYQETQYF.

In DNA form, the CDR3 reads TGTGCCAGCACCCCTCGGTGGGGACAGGGGGCTGCTGGGGCCAACGTCCTGACTTTC. It specifies CASTPRWGQGAAGANVLTF. V is TRBV5-8 and J is TRBJ2-6; 12 bases fit TRBD1. From germline, CDR1 is SGHTS and CDR2 YDEGEE. The CDR3 loop spans 19 amino acids. Germline trimming cut 6 bases from V and 2 bases from J; bases unmatched to any gene: 12.

The chain combines TRBV7-2 with TRBJ1-3; 7 bases match TRBD1. Germline V CDR1 and CDR2: SGHTA, FQGNSA. This CDR3 comprises 14 residues. J lost 1 base, V lost 3 bases, and 0 bases had no gene match. The CDR3 DNA reads as TGTGCCAGCAGCTTGGGACAGTCTGGAAACACCATATATTTT. Its translation is CASSLGQSGNTIYF.

This sequence joins TRBV19 and TRBJ2-7; D is ambiguous. The CDR3 consists of 13 residues. With 4 bases removed from V and 2 bases from J, the gap between germline ends came to 9 bases. Germline CDR1 LNHDA, CDR2 SQIVND (reference sequence). The CDR3 loop is CASSRSVTYEQYF. The CDR3 nucleotides read TGTGCCAGTAGTAGGTCAGTTACCTACGAGCAGTACTTC. The variable domain in full, with the rest retrieved from reference TRBV19 and TRBJ2-7, is DGGITQSPKYLFRKEGQNVTLSCEQNLNHDAMYWYRQDPGQGLRLIYYSQIVNDFQKGDIAEGYSVSREKKESFPLTVTSAQKNPTAFYLCASSRSVTYEQYFGPGTRLTVT.

This chain links TRBV5-6 with TRBJ1-1; a possible D gene is TRBD1 (5 bases). Trimming took 0 bases from V and 4 from J, leaving 13 bases between them. Germline CDR1 reads SGHDT; CDR2 reads YYEEEE. This CDR3 is built from 15 residues. CDR3 nucleotide sequence: TGTGCCAGCAGCTTGGGGAGCAGGGTGGGCACTGAAGCTTTCTTT. It specifies CASSLGSRVGTEAFF.

The genes are TRBV27 and TRBJ2-7; 10 nucleotides line up with TRBD1. Germline loops: CDR1 MNHEY, CDR2 SMNVEV (reference sequence). J gave up 4 bases and V 4 bases, and 7 bases lay outside the gene matches. CDR3 size: 15 residues. The CDR3 bases are TGTGCCAGCAGTTGGGGACAGGGGCCTTTATACGAGCAGTACTTC. Its protein is CASSWGQGPLYEQYF.

The chain joins TRBV28 to TRBJ2-3; D perhaps matches TRBD1 (6 bases). CDR1 is MDHEN, CDR2 SYDVKM, per germline. With 6 bases removed from V and 4 bases from J, the gap between germline ends came to 17 bases. The CDR3 totals 15 residues. The CDR3 loop is CASRGTRSLPDTQYF. CDR3 bases: TGTGCCAGCAGGGGGACACGTTCACTTCCAGATACGCAGTATTTT.

This chain uses TRBV5-4 with TRBJ2-7, with a tentative D call TRBD1 (6 bases). The CDR3 consists of 16 residues. The V and J ends lost 4 bases and 3 bases respectively, with 20 bases between them. Germline values: CDR1 SGHNT, CDR2 YYREEE (reference sequence). For the CDR3, the DNA is TGTGCCAGCAGCCTTGGCGATTTGGCCAGGGGCTACGAGCAGTACTTC. Translating it yields CASSLGDLARGYEQYF.

The chain combines TRBV2 with TRBJ1-4; 12 bases match TRBD1. Unmatched junction bases numbered 11, after V lost 7 bases and J lost 5 bases. The CDR3 runs 17 residues. Per germline, CDR1 SNHLY and CDR2 FYNNEI. The CDR3 sequence: CASTWSGQGARNEKLFF. DNA of the CDR3: TGTGCCAGCACATGGTCGGGACAGGGGGCGAGGAATGAAAAACTGTTTTTT. Filled out from reference TRBV2 and TRBJ1-4, the complete variable domain reads EPEVTQTPSHQVTQMGQEVILRCVPISNHLYFYWYRQILGQKVEFLVSFYNNEISEKSEIFDDQFSVERPDGSNFTLKIRSTKLEDSAMYFCASTWSGQGARNEKLFFGSGTQLSVL.

There are a few counts of this clone. The chain combines TRBV2 with TRBJ1-5, with 12 bases identical to TRBD1. The V gene's germline CDR1 is SNHLY and CDR2 FYNNEI. The CDR3 spans 15 residues. V was clipped by 7 bases and J by 7 bases; unmatched bases: 8. CDR3 sequence reads: CASKWDRGLGQPQHF. CDR3 coding DNA: TGTGCCAGCAAATGGGACAGGGGGCTTGGGCAGCCCCAGCATTTT. The full variable domain, in which reference TRBV2 and TRBJ1-5 provide the parts outside the CDR3, is EPEVTQTPSHQVTQMGQEVILRCVPISNHLYFYWYRQILGQKVEFLVSFYNNEISEKSEIFDDQFSVERPDGSNFTLKIRSTKLEDSAMYFCASKWDRGLGQPQHFGDGTRLSIL.

The chain couples TRBV27 to TRBJ2-7; perhaps TRBD1 as D (6 bases). The CDR3 consists of 13 residues. Trimming took off 0 bases at V and 7 bases at J, with 10 bases between the two ends. The germline gives CDR1 MNHEY, CDR2 SMNVEV (reference sequence). The CDR3 DNA reads TGTGCCAGCAGTTTATCGACAGGTGGGGAGCAGTACTTC. Translating it yields CASSLSTGGEQYF.

The CDR3 DNA reads as TGCGCCAGCAGCTTGGACACGGGAGTTCCCTACGAGCAGTACTTC. Its translation is CASSLDTGVPYEQYF. V is TRBV5-1 and J is TRBJ2-7, with a tentative D call TRBD2 (6 bases). Trimming pared 0 bases from V and 2 bases from J, leaving 12 bases between. CDR3 length equals 15 residues. Germline lookup yields CDR1 SGHRS and CDR2 YFSETQ. Based on the CDR3 plus reference TRBV5-1 and TRBJ2-7, the full variable domain is KAGVTQTPRYLIKTRGQQVTLSCSPISGHRSVSWYQQTPGQGLQFLFEYFSETQRNKGNFPGRFSGRQFSNSRSEMNVSTLELGDSALYLCASSLDTGVPYEQYFGPGTRLTVT.

The chain uses TRBV27 and TRBJ1-6; D not resolved. This CDR3 is 13 amino acids long. V gave up 6 bases and J gave up 6 bases, with 9 bases separating them. Germline V gene sequence: CDR1 MNHEY, CDR2 SMNVEV (reference sequence). Here the CDR3 DNA reads TGTGCCAGCAGCCGCAGGCTTAATTCACCCCTCCACTTT. Translating gives CASSRRLNSPLHF.

This clone has a handful of counts. The V gene is TRBV10-1, the J gene TRBJ2-2, with D possibly TRBD1 on 6 matching bases. CDR1 and CDR2 from the germline V gene are WNHNN and SYGVQD (reference sequence). The CDR3 is 15 residues long. Deletions cut 5 bases from V and 2 bases from J, with 12 bases between. This chain's CDR3 is CASSFRTANTGELFF. DNA of the CDR3: TGCGCCAGCAGTTTTCGGACAGCCAACACCGGGGAGCTGTTTTTT.

The chain is built from TRBV10-3 and TRBJ2-5; 9 bases map to TRBD1. The CDR3 runs 14 residues. Germline V gene data show CDR1 as ENHRY and CDR2 as SYGVKD. V shed 3 bases, J shed 3 bases, and the junction held 2 bases outside the gene matches. CDR3 protein: CAISEGTGKETQYF. The CDR3 region has the DNA TGTGCCATCAGTGAAGGGACAGGGAAAGAGACCCAGTACTTC.

The count of this clone is one. The rearrangement links TRBV27 to TRBJ1-1; no clear D. V lost 3 bases and J lost 5, with 13 bases in between. The CDR3 length is 14 residues. Germline V gene sequence: CDR1 MNHEY, CDR2 SMNVEV (reference sequence). CDR3 amino acids: CASSFDPGGTEAFF. The CDR3 DNA is TGTGCCAGCAGTTTTGATCCCGGCGGAACTGAAGCTTTCTTT.

This clone was recorded a few times. The gene calls are TRBV11-1 and TRBJ2-1, with 8 bases lining up with TRBD1. CDR1 is SGHAT and CDR2 is FQDESV in the germline V gene (reference sequence). The CDR3 has 14 residues. V shed 4 bases, J shed 8 bases, and the junction held 7 bases outside the gene matches. Here the CDR3 DNA reads TGTGCCAGCAGCTCCGGGACAGGAGGCTATGAGCAGTTCTTC. It encodes CASSSGTGGYEQFF.

A remark on this clone: The same CDR3 can be traced to other DNA sequences in this sample. The chain combines TRBV5-1 with TRBJ2-5; a weak D match, TRBD1 (5 bases). With 2 bases removed from V and 1 base from J, the gap between germline ends came to 12 bases. This CDR3 is 15 amino acids long. Germline CDR1 SGHRS, CDR2 YFSETQ. CDR3 amino acids: CASSFAGGAQETQYF. CDR3 sequence (DNA): TGCGCCAGCAGCTTTGCTGGTGGGGCCCAAGAGACCCAGTACTTC.

The chain combines TRBV19 with TRBJ2-7, with 13 nucleotides matching TRBD2. CDR1 and CDR2 (germline): LNHDA, SQIVND (reference sequence). Losses at the gene ends were 7 bases for V and 2 bases for J; bases not matched to a gene: 5. This CDR3 comprises 15 residues. The CDR3 sequence: CASTPGTSGAYEQYF. CDR3 sequence (DNA): TGTGCCAGTACCCCAGGGACTAGCGGGGCCTACGAGCAGTACTTC.